One and the same sample provided the 28 T cell receptor beta chains below, sequenced in a study of T cell responses to AZD1222 COVID-19 vaccine (dated by TCRdb to 2020 to 2023). Libraries were built with the immunoSEQ multiplex PCR assay. This is the immuneACCESS table as TCRdb keeps it, with only in-frame sequences that have V and J called. A part of the clones is gone; compared with another copy, unresolved V genes explain less than half, and the rest is unexplained. The sample table contains 150,000 to 200,000 clones; only one count was recorded for roughly nine tenths of them. The top ten clones comprise 2.6% of the sample. The time point label of this sample denotes: baseline before first vaccination. The sample in question was peripheral blood, obtained on day 0 of AZD1222 vaccination. These receptors originate from an adult in good health.

The CDR3 loop reads CASSPAKGASTEAFF. The CDR3 DNA reads TGTGCCAGCTCACCCGCGAAGGGGGCGAGTACTGAAGCTTTCTTT. The chain combines TRBV18 with TRBJ1-1; TRBD1 aligns across 7 bases. The CDR3 is made up of 15 amino acids. CDR1 and CDR2 from the germline V gene are KGHSH and LQKENI. The J segment lost 5 bases and the V segment lost 3 bases, leaving 9 bases of the junction unmatched. Variable domain in full (rest from reference TRBV18 and TRBJ1-1): NAGVMQNPRHLVRRRGQEARLRCSPMKGHSHVYWYRQLPEEGLKFMVYLQKENIIDESGMPKERFSAEFPKEGPSILRIQQVVRGDSAAYFCASSPAKGASTEAFFGQGTRLTVV.

This clone was seen a single time. The rearrangement joins TRBV19 to TRBJ2-7; TRBD1 agrees at 7 bases. The germline V gene encodes CDR1 LNHDA and CDR2 SQIVND (reference sequence). Trimming removed 8 bases from V and 4 bases from J; junction bases left unmatched: 8. This CDR3 is 13 amino acids long. The CDR3 DNA is TGTGCCAGTCGATCCGGGACAGAGTACGAGCAGTACTTC. This codes for CASRSGTEYEQYF.

The chain uses TRBV7-8 and TRBJ1-2, with a possible D match to TRBD1 (5 bases). CDR1 is SGHVS, CDR2 FQNEAQ, per germline. The CDR3 is made up of 16 amino acids. Trimming cost V 0 bases and J 4 bases, with 15 bases left between them. In DNA form, the CDR3 reads TGTGCCAGCAGCTTAGCCTTAGGGGCGGCGCCCTATGGCTACACCTTC. Amino acid sequence: CASSLALGAAPYGYTF.

The chain uses TRBV11-2 and TRBJ1-1; D remains unclear. Germline V gene sequence: CDR1 SGHAT, CDR2 FQNNGV. V shed 2 bases and J shed 4 bases, with 8 bases lying between them. This CDR3 has 13 amino acids. The CDR3 DNA reads as TGTGCCAGCAGCTTAACAGATGGCACTGAAGCTTTCTTT. Translating gives CASSLTDGTEAFF.

The CDR3 bases are TGTGCCAGCTCACCCCAGGGGCCAGGTAGGAACGAGCAGTACTTC. As protein: CASSPQGPGRNEQYF. V gene TRBV18 combines with J gene TRBJ2-7; the D gene is possibly TRBD1 (6 bases). Per the germline V gene, CDR1 is KGHSH and CDR2 is LQKENI. V was trimmed by 3 bases and J by 5 bases, leaving 17 bases between them. This CDR3 is built from 15 residues. Using reference TRBV18 and TRBJ2-7 for the parts outside the CDR3, the full variable domain is NAGVMQNPRHLVRRRGQEARLRCSPMKGHSHVYWYRQLPEEGLKFMVYLQKENIIDESGMPKERFSAEFPKEGPSILRIQQVVRGDSAAYFCASSPQGPGRNEQYFGPGTRLTVT.

V is TRBV3-1 (or the pseudogene TRBV3-2) and J is TRBJ2-7, with D maybe TRBD1 (5 bases). Trimming stripped 1 base from V and 3 bases from J, with 13 bases between. The CDR3 runs 15 residues. Per the germline V gene, CDR1 is LGHDT and CDR2 is YNNKEL (reference sequence). The CDR3 loop reads CASSQGLGAFYEQYF. As DNA, the CDR3 is TGTGCCAGCAGCCAAGGCTTAGGGGCCTTCTACGAGCAGTACTTC.

The genes are TRBV9 and TRBJ1-2, with 10 bases lining up with TRBD1. CDR1 and CDR2 from the germline V gene are SGDLS and YYNGEE. Trimming took 3 bases from V and 7 from J; bases not matched to a gene: 6. The CDR3 totals 14 residues. CDR3 residues: CASSGPGQGPGYTF. DNA of the CDR3: TGTGCCAGCAGCGGGCCGGGACAGGGGCCTGGCTACACCTTC.

The genes are TRBV4-1 and TRBJ1-6, with D uncertain. Germline CDR1 reads MGHRA; CDR2 reads YSYEKL. The CDR3 totals 16 residues. V lost 0 bases, J lost 6 bases, and 12 bases lay in between. This CDR3 reads CASSQESLASNSPLHF. The DNA for the CDR3 is TGCGCCAGCAGCCAAGAAAGTTTGGCATCTAATTCACCCCTCCACTTT.

The rearrangement uses TRBV12-3 or TRBV12-4 and TRBJ2-3; D tentatively fits TRBD1 or TRBD2 (5 bases each). The CDR3 is 13 amino acids. Trimming took 7 bases from V and 2 from J, leaving 10 bases between them. CDR3 sequence reads: CASTGTLTDTQYF. CDR3 in DNA: TGTGCCAGCACCGGGACCCTCACAGATACGCAGTATTTT.

The chain is built from TRBV7-2 and TRBJ1-1; D is undetermined. V lost 8 bases and J 4 bases, leaving 17 bases between the germline ends. Per germline, CDR1 SGHTA and CDR2 FQGNSA. The CDR3 length is 14 residues. Here the CDR3 DNA reads TGTGCCAGCCGACCTGGGGTGGCGGGCACTGAAGCTTTCTTT. Its protein is CASRPGVAGTEAFF.

The CDR3 sequence: CASSISGGPSYEQYF. As DNA, the CDR3 is TGTGCCAGTAGTATTTCGGGAGGGCCTTCCTACGAGCAGTACTTC. V gene TRBV19 combines with J gene TRBJ2-7; 8 nucleotides match TRBD2. This CDR3 has 15 residues. Losses at the gene ends were 3 bases for V and 1 base for J; bases not matched to a gene: 5. Germline V lookup: CDR1 LNHDA, CDR2 SQIVND (reference sequence).

This clone was seen more than once but under ten times. The genes are TRBV6-1 and TRBJ1-3; D unresolved. The CDR3 is 15 residues long. Looked up from germline, CDR1 is MNHNS and CDR2 is SASEGT. V was trimmed by 3 bases and J by 3 bases, leaving 12 bases between them. This CDR3 reads CASSEDPKDGNTIYF. The CDR3 DNA reads TGTGCCAGCAGTGAGGACCCTAAGGATGGAAACACCATATATTTT.

This clone was seen only once. The gene calls are TRBV28 and TRBJ2-1; 9 bases are shared with TRBD2. V lost 6 bases and J lost 1; bases outside the gene matches: 7. Germline CDR1 reads MDHEN; CDR2 reads SYDVKM. CDR3 size: 16 residues. DNA of the CDR3: TGTGCCAGCAGAGGTAGCGGGAGAAGGTCCTACAATGAGCAGTTCTTC. Encoded protein: CASRGSGRRSYNEQFF.

The CDR3 reads CASSLEGTGSGSPLHF. The DNA for the CDR3 is TGTGCCAGCAGCTTAGAAGGGACAGGGAGTGGATCACCCCTCCACTTT. This rearrangement joins TRBV11-1 to TRBJ1-6; 9 positions agree with TRBD1. The CDR3 length is 16 residues. CDR1 SGHAT and CDR2 FQDESV come from the germline V gene (reference sequence). Trimming cost V 1 base and J 10 bases; bases outside gene matches: 8. The variable domain in full, with the rest retrieved from reference TRBV11-1 and TRBJ1-6, is EAEVAQSPRYKITEKSQAVAFWCDPISGHATLYWYRQILGQGPELLVQFQDESVVDDSQLPKDRFSAERLKGVDSTLKIQPAELGDSAMYLCASSLEGTGSGSPLHFGNGTRLTVT.

This CDR3 reads CASSLGPTGLYEQYF. For the CDR3, the DNA is TGTGCCAGCAGCTTGGGACCCACCGGGTTATACGAGCAGTACTTC. The V call is TRBV5-4, the J call TRBJ2-7; D unresolved. V was pared by 0 bases and J by 4 bases, with 14 bases between. This CDR3 has 15 residues. Germline loops: CDR1 SGHNT, CDR2 YYREEE (reference sequence).

The rearrangement uses TRBV5-8 and TRBJ1-2; unclear D gene. Trimming cost V 2 bases and J 0 bases, with 5 bases left between them. The CDR3 is 13 residues long. Germline V gives CDR1 SGHTS, CDR2 YDEGEE. This CDR3 reads CASSFSPNYGYTF. The CDR3 DNA reads TGTGCCAGCAGCTTCTCCCCTAACTATGGCTACACCTTC. Full variable domain (missing parts from reference TRBV5-8 and TRBJ1-2): EAGVTQSPTHLIKTRGQQATLRCSPISGHTSVYWYQQALGLGLQFLLWYDEGEERNRGNFPPRFSGRQFPNYSSELNVNALELEDSALYLCASSFSPNYGYTFGSGTRLTVV.

CDR3 sequence: CASSPTGGGEKLFF. The CDR3 nucleotides read TGTGCCAGCAGTCCTACAGGGGGCGGTGAAAAACTGTTTTTT. V gene TRBV6-4 combines with J gene TRBJ1-4, with TRBD1 identical over 9 bases. CDR1 and CDR2 from the germline V gene are MRHNA and SNTAGT. After removal of 5 bases from V and 7 bases from J, the junction contained 5 bases not matched to a gene. The CDR3 sequence is 14 residues long.

This clone was seen a few times. The rearrangement uses TRBV19 and TRBJ1-5; D is perhaps TRBD1 (5 bases). CDR1 and CDR2 (germline): LNHDA, SQIVND (reference sequence). The CDR3 runs to 14 residues. V lost 5 bases, J lost 4 bases, and 12 bases lay in between. The CDR3 DNA reads TGTGCCAGTAGTTTTGCCAGGGAAAATCAGCCCCAGCATTTT. Its translation: CASSFARENQPQHF.

This chain uses TRBV11-2 with TRBJ2-5; possible D gene TRBD2, 6 bases. CDR1 SGHAT and CDR2 FQNNGV come from the germline V gene. The CDR3 covers 14 residues. V shed 3 bases and J shed 4 bases, with 12 bases lying between them. CDR3 in DNA: TGTGCCAGCAGCTTGGGGGGTAATAGAGAGACCCAGTACTTC. It encodes CASSLGGNRETQYF.

The chain links TRBV5-1 to TRBJ1-2; maybe TRBD1 (5 bases). This CDR3 is built from 14 residues. Trimming removed 0 bases from V and 5 bases from J, with 11 bases in between. Germline V gives CDR1 SGHRS, CDR2 YFSETQ. The CDR3 sequence: CASSLEGALYGYTF. DNA of the CDR3: TGCGCCAGCAGCTTGGAAGGGGCCCTTTATGGCTACACCTTC.

This chain joins TRBV9 and TRBJ1-5; perhaps TRBD1 as D (5 bases). V was clipped by 1 base and J by 0 bases, with 8 bases between them. The CDR3 has 15 amino acids. Germline V gene sequence: CDR1 SGDLS, CDR2 YYNGEE. The CDR3 spells CASSVRGDSNQPQHF. The CDR3 DNA reads as TGTGCCAGCAGCGTACGGGGCGATAGCAATCAGCCCCAGCATTTT.

The chain uses TRBV9 and TRBJ2-2, with a weak D call TRBD1 (6 bases). Trimming stripped 0 bases from V and 5 bases from J, with 11 bases between. CDR1 is SGDLS and CDR2 is YYNGEE in the germline V gene. The CDR3 sequence is 15 residues long. The CDR3 sequence: CASSVVQGRTGELFF. The CDR3 bases are TGTGCCAGCAGCGTAGTCCAGGGGCGGACCGGGGAGCTGTTTTTT.

The chain employs TRBV28 and TRBJ1-2; 7 bases are a match to TRBD1. The CDR3 consists of 14 residues. V dropped 5 bases and J dropped 1; count of bases not matched to a gene: 4. Per germline, CDR1 MDHEN and CDR2 SYDVKM. For the CDR3, the DNA is TGTGCCAGCAGTGGGGGACAGAATAACTATGGCTACACCTTC. The encoded protein is CASSGGQNNYGYTF.

The rearrangement links TRBV5-8 to TRBJ1-1; D is ambiguous. V gave up 9 bases and J gave up 9 bases, with 6 bases separating them. This CDR3 region has 8 residues. Germline CDR1 SGHTS, CDR2 YDEGEE. The CDR3, as DNA: TGTGCCAACGGGAAAGCTTTCTTT. Protein sequence: CANGKAFF.

J is TRBJ1-1 and V is TRBV7-2, with D tentatively TRBD1 (6 bases). The germline V gene has CDR1 SGHTA and CDR2 FQGNSA. Trimming stripped 2 bases from V and 0 bases from J, with 16 bases between. The CDR3 contains 17 residues. CDR3 nucleotide sequence: TGTGCCAGCAGCTTATCGGGGGGCGCGGACATGAACACTGAAGCTTTCTTT. Protein sequence: CASSLSGGADMNTEAFF.

The rearrangement uses TRBV5-4 and TRBJ2-3; D not resolved. Trimming removed 1 base at V and 1 base at J, with 4 bases between. The germline V gene has CDR1 SGHNT and CDR2 YYREEE (reference sequence). This CDR3 is 13 amino acids long. CDR3 protein: CASSLSGTDTQYF. For the CDR3, the DNA is TGTGCCAGCAGCTTGTCAGGCACAGATACGCAGTATTTT.

The CDR3 bases are TGTGCCAGTGGAGTTAACACTGAAGCTTTCTTT. It encodes CASGVNTEAFF. The V gene is TRBV28, the J gene TRBJ1-1; D unclear. This CDR3 has 11 residues. From germline, CDR1 is MDHEN and CDR2 SYDVKM. With 9 bases removed from V and 2 bases from J, the gap between germline ends came to 7 bases. Complete variable domain (other parts from reference TRBV28 and TRBJ1-1): DVKVTQSSRYLVKRTGEKVFLECVQDMDHENMFWYRQDPGLGLRLIYFSYDVKMKEKGDIPEGYSVSREKKERFSLILESASTNQTSMYLCASGVNTEAFFGQGTRLTVV.

J is TRBJ1-5 and V is TRBV1. TRBV1 is given as a pseudogene. This CDR3 region has 14 residues. The CDR3, as DNA: TGCACCAGCAGCGCGACAAGGGGCAATCAGCCCCAGCATTTT. This sequence encodes CTSSATRGNQPQHF.